These 14 T cell receptor beta chains were all obtained from the same sample, sequenced in a study of T-cell reconstitution after alpha-beta-depleted transplantation in children. Unique molecular identifiers featured in how the TCRbeta library was prepared. TCRdb re-derived calls from the PCR reads in MiXCR, one entry per CDR3 protein. This table has 350,000 to 400,000 distinct CDR3 sequences, less than 15% appearing once. Sequencing used PBMCs, obtained from the stem cell graft. These receptor sequences come from a human donor who donated a stem cell graft to a child with Fanconi anemia.

This clonotype was detected only a few times. This chain links TRBV6-5 with TRBJ2-2, with D maybe TRBD2 (6 bases). Germline V gene sequence: CDR1 MNHEY, CDR2 SVGAGI. Trimming removed 4 bases from V and 4 bases from J, with 10 bases in between. This CDR3 spans 14 amino acids. CDR3 amino acids: CASSLQAGTGELFF. CDR3 nucleotides: TGTGCCAGCAGTTTGCAAGCGGGCACCGGGGAGCTGTTTTTT.

This clonotype has more than one count but fewer than ten. The V and J genes are TRBV10-2 and TRBJ2-5; TRBD1 matches 8 bases. The germline V gene encodes CDR1 WSHSY and CDR2 SAAADI. V lost 6 bases and J lost 1; bases outside the gene matches: 7. The CDR3 runs to 15 residues. This CDR3 is CASSSGTGSQETQYF. CDR3 nucleotides: TGCGCCAGCAGCTCCGGGACAGGCTCCCAAGAGACCCAGTACTTC.

In DNA, the CDR3 is TGCAGTGCCCAGGGAGCGGGGGGTGACTCCTACAATGAGCAGTTCTTC. This translates into CSAQGAGGDSYNEQFF. V is TRBV20-1 and J is TRBJ2-1, with 9 bases matching TRBD2. CDR1 and CDR2 (germline): DFQATT, SNEGSKA (reference sequence). This CDR3 contains 16 residues. The V and J ends lost 6 bases and 0 bases, in that order; junction bases with no gene match: 9.

This clonotype was picked up many times. The chain carries TRBV20-1 and TRBJ1-1, with TRBD1 as a possible D gene (5 bases). Germline V gene lookup returns CDR1 DFQATT and CDR2 SNEGSKA (reference sequence). Between the trimmed V and J ends, which lost 3 bases and 1 base, there was a span of 15 bases. The CDR3 runs 15 residues. Written as DNA, the CDR3 is TGCAGTGCTAGGGGGGACTCCTCGGGGAACACTGAAGCTTTCTTT. Its protein is CSARGDSSGNTEAFF.

This clonotype has just a few counts. The chain employs TRBV29-1 and TRBJ1-3; D unresolved. The germline V gene encodes CDR1 SQVTM and CDR2 ANQGSEA. Trimming removed 1 base from V and 4 bases from J, with 8 bases in between. There are 13 residues in the CDR3. This chain's CDR3 is CSVEVVGGNTIYF. The CDR3 region has the DNA TGCAGCGTTGAAGTCGTTGGGGGAAACACCATATATTTT. Full variable domain (missing parts from reference TRBV29-1 and TRBJ1-3): SAVISQKPSRDICQRGTSLTIQCQVDSQVTMMFWYRQQPGQSLTLIATANQGSEATYESGFVIDKFPISRPNLTFSTLTVSNMSPEDSSIYLCSVEVVGGNTIYFGEGSWLTVV.

This clonotype was seen only a few times. V gene TRBV5-1 combines with J gene TRBJ2-1; 9 nucleotides align to TRBD2. This CDR3 spans 14 amino acids. CDR1 is SGHRS, CDR2 YFSETQ, per germline. V was pared by 4 bases and J by 7 bases, with 6 bases of the junction left unmatched. The CDR3, as DNA: TGCGCCAGCAGCCTCCTAGCGGGGCTTAATGAGCAGTTCTTC. Translated, it gives CASSLLAGLNEQFF. Full variable domain (missing parts from reference TRBV5-1 and TRBJ2-1): KAGVTQTPRYLIKTRGQQVTLSCSPISGHRSVSWYQQTPGQGLQFLFEYFSETQRNKGNFPGRFSGRQFSNSRSEMNVSTLELGDSALYLCASSLLAGLNEQFFGPGTRLTVL.

This clonotype was picked up a small number of times. The rearrangement uses TRBV3-1 and TRBJ1-1, with D hard to call. CDR1 is LGHDT, CDR2 YNNKEL, per germline (reference sequence). V dropped 4 bases and J dropped 6 bases, with 21 bases sitting between them. The length of the CDR3 is 16 residues. The CDR3 nucleotides are TGTGCCAGCAGCCCTAACGACGGGCGAGGTCTAGCTGAAGCTTTCTTT. It encodes CASSPNDGRGLAEAFF. The whole variable domain, filled in from reference TRBV3-1 and TRBJ1-1, reads DTAVSQTPKYLVTQMGNDKSIKCEQNLGHDTMYWYKQDSKKFLKIMFSYNNKELIINETVPNRFSPKSPDKAHLNLHINSLELGDSAVYFCASSPNDGRGLAEAFFGQGTRLTVV.

This clonotype was counted between two and nine times. This chain links TRBV20-1 with TRBJ2-1, with a possible D match to TRBD2 (6 bases). Germline V gene sequence: CDR1 DFQATT, CDR2 SNEGSKA (reference sequence). There are 14 residues in the CDR3. The V end lost 5 bases, the J end lost 4 bases, and 15 bases lay between the germline ends. In nucleotides, the CDR3 is TGCAGTGCTTTGGGACTGGATAAATACAATGAGCAGTTCTTC. Protein product: CSALGLDKYNEQFF.

This clonotype was observed many times. The J gene is TRBJ2-3, the V gene TRBV29-1; no reliable D call. There are 11 residues in the CDR3. Germline values: CDR1 SQVTM, CDR2 ANQGSEA. V lost 7 bases to trimming and J lost 6 bases, with 11 bases between them. In DNA form, the CDR3 reads TGCAGCGCCCTAACGGCGGATACGCAGTATTTT. As protein: CSALTADTQYF.

V gene TRBV6-5 combines with J gene TRBJ1-5, with D uncertain. Germline V lookup: CDR1 MNHEY, CDR2 SVGAGI. V shed 5 bases and J shed 6 bases, with 2 bases lying between them. The CDR3 has 10 amino acids. For the CDR3, the DNA is TGTGCCAGCAGTACTCAGCCCCAGCATTTT. Its protein product is CASSTQPQHF.

This clonotype was counted only a few times. The J gene is TRBJ1-4, the V gene TRBV11-2; 8 bases match TRBD1. In germline, CDR1 is SGHAT, CDR2 FQNNGV. The CDR3 has 15 amino acids. The V and J ends lost 0 bases and 11 bases, in that order; junction bases with no gene match: 8. The CDR3 DNA is TGTGCCAGCAGCTTAGAACAGGGGGTCGATCGGAAACTGTTTTTT. Amino acid sequence: CASSLEQGVDRKLFF.

This clonotype was detected only a few times. This CDR3 reads CASSQVLGSAYEQYF. The CDR3 DNA follows: TGTGCCAGCAGCCAAGTCTTAGGGTCCGCCTACGAGCAGTACTTC. The chain employs TRBV4-2 and TRBJ2-7, with no clear D. V gave up 1 base and J gave up 2 bases, with 12 bases separating them. The CDR3 extends over 15 amino acids. CDR1 is LGHNA and CDR2 is YNFKEQ in the germline V gene.

This clonotype has ten or more counts. This rearrangement joins TRBV28 to TRBJ2-7, with D maybe TRBD2 (6 bases). From germline, CDR1 is MDHEN and CDR2 SYDVKM. CDR3 length: 13 residues. V was shortened by 6 bases and J by 0 bases, with 9 bases between the two germline ends. CDR3 sequence: CASRGLPSYEQYF. The CDR3 nucleotides are TGTGCCAGCAGGGGACTGCCCTCCTACGAGCAGTACTTC.

The chain carries TRBV9 and TRBJ1-3, with D possibly matching TRBD1 (5 bases). This CDR3 region has 15 residues. The V end was cut by 8 bases, the J end by 4 bases, with 19 bases between. CDR1 is SGDLS and CDR2 is YYNGEE in the germline V gene. CDR3 sequence reads: CASSGRGSAGNTIYF. CDR3 sequence (DNA): TGTGCCAGTTCGGGGAGGGGATCAGCCGGAAACACCATATATTTT.